This T cell receptor beta chain was documented in a study of T cells in Graves' hyperthyroidism and ophthalmopathy. Study-wide findings and caveats: Most thyroid-expanded clonotypes above 0.001 were also found in blood. Ophthalmopathy was separated from stable hyperthyroidism by a 13 V-J model.

Per germline, CDR1 SGHRS and CDR2 YFSETQ. V dropped 4 bases and J dropped 0; count of bases not matched to a gene: 6. The CDR3 sequence is 17 residues long. Amplified TCR beta CDR3 regions derived from RNA transcripts. Researchers ran a first-round RT-PCR on the TCR CDR3 using the HTBI primer set. TCRdb fed the multiplex PCR reads into MiXCR, producing one record per CDR3 protein. The table records fewer than 550,000 distinct CDR3 sequences, around 24% of them present only once. Of note for this clonotype: Its antigen remains unknown.

The chain uses TRBV5-1 and TRBJ2-7; 14 bases agree with TRBD2. What was sequenced was blood. The sequence derives from a woman aged 25-40 years with Graves' ophthalmopathy. CDR3 protein: CASSPGLAGASSYEQYF. The CDR3 DNA sequence: TGCGCCAGCAGCCCGGGACTAGCGGGGGCCAGCTCCTACGAGCAGTACTTC.